This T cell receptor beta chain was identified in a study of post-analysis software for immune sequencing data. Study-wide points: TRBV5-6, TRBV5-1 and TRBV20-1 were among about 5 TRBV segments more frequent in patients than controls. The normalized Chao1 diversity of multiple sclerosis patients was significantly lower than that of controls. Under F measure analysis, samples from one preparation batch co-clustered strongly.

About this clonotype: Its cognate antigen is unknown.

The V end lost 4 bases, the J end lost 1 base, and 9 bases lay between the germline ends. Germline V gives CDR1 SQVTM, CDR2 ANQGSEA. This CDR3 has 13 amino acids. Researchers reported that TCR beta cDNA libraries carried unique molecular identifiers. TCRdb re-analysed the PCR reads in MiXCR, keeping a single row per CDR3 protein. The table has about 820,000 distinct CDR3 sequences, approximately 50% seen once. The clonotype comes from a girl aged 10-17 years with multiple sclerosis. J is TRBJ2-3 and V is TRBV29-1; D is undetermined. Sample: blood. The CDR3 is CSVGVFGTDTQYF. The CDR3 DNA sequence: TGCAGCGTTGGGGTCTTCGGCACAGATACGCAGTATTTT.